Given below is one TCR beta chain in context. What it binds is not known. The germline V and J ends were trimmed by 4 bases and 4 bases, with 25 bases remaining between them. Germline CDR1 and CDR2: MGHRA and YSYEKL. This CDR3 region has 18 residues. This record belongs to a study of Ad26.COV2.S vaccination and SARS-CoV-2 variants. Study-wide context: Of the COV1001 trial arms, the Ad26.COV2.S arm included the donor. Intramuscularly, Ad26.COV2.S was given either once or twice, 56 days apart. Study observations and caveats: Recipients of either vaccine or placebo displayed similar breadth of non-spike TCRs.

Profiled with immunoSEQ multiplex PCR; TCRdb holds only in-frame clones, not every one. The sample includes about 350,000 clones, about 85% of them seen just once. The treatment here: over 15 received Ad26.COV2.S at low or high dose, single or two shots; 5 received placebo; per-sample allocation not given. The samples date from day 63 after the first vaccine or placebo injection. The vaccine antigen was prefusion-stabilized Wuhan SARS-CoV-2 spike. The clonotype was recovered from a person between 18 and 65 years old who received the Ad26.COV2.S COVID-19 vaccine or a placebo. The rearrangement joins TRBV4-1 to TRBJ1-2; D possibly corresponds to TRBD1 (5 bases). This sample comprised peripheral blood, obtained in a trial of Ad26.COV2.S vaccine versus placebo. The CDR3 reads CASSPGVVGRGPLYGYTF. The CDR3 region has the DNA TGCGCCAGCAGCCCCGGCGTCGTCGGAAGGGGACCTCTCTATGGCTACACCTTC.